The source of this T cell receptor (beta chain) is a study of preoperative IRX-2 immunotherapy in early breast cancer. Measured with immunoSEQ multiplex PCR; TCRdb has only the in-frame clones, and not every one. The table has 60,000 or so clones, approximately 94% seen once. Germline V gene lookup returns CDR1 LGHNA and CDR2 YNFKEQ. CDR3 length: 15 amino acids. Deletions cut 4 bases from V and 7 bases from J, with 14 bases between. This sample's treatment: preoperative locoregional IRX-2 cytokine immunotherapy. This phase Ib study tested locoregional IRX-2 cytokine immunotherapy given before surgery.

The sample here was taken from a patient treated with IRX-2 immunotherapy. The origin of this receptor is a human donor with breast cancer. V gene TRBV4-2 combines with J gene TRBJ1-6, with D tentatively TRBD1 (6 bases). CDR3 sequence reads: CASSPLGGANSPLHF. CDR3 bases: TGTGCCAGCAGCCCTCTGGGGGGGGCGAATTCACCCCTCCACTTT.